This TCR beta chain comes out of a study of blood T cell repertoires in COVID-19 (dated by TCRdb to the early 2020s). Background on the whole study: The collaborator samples originated in the United States, Italy and Spain and spanned the acute and convalescent phases of COVID-19. The prospective study material was composed of cDNA or gDNA derived from T cells, B-cell-depleted T cells, or PBMCs. Deeply sampled blood TCRbeta repertoires from subjects exposed to, actively infected with, or recovered from COVID-19 were included in the dataset. The repertoires were made available in a free public database intended to serve as a resource for research on the immune response to SARS-CoV-2. The samples were drawn from the first 160 participants of the ongoing ImmuneRACE study and from about 1,200 subjects provided by 6 global collaborators. The sample metadata nearly always contained a de-identified subject ID, COVID-19 status, age in years and sex. HLA class I and class II types, where available, came from metadata supplied by the sample provider rather than from assay-based typing.

To note about this clone: Its antigen is unknown. Nothing much larger sits one base from this clone, and base qualities are not available.

The collaborating institutions used their own protocols to collect whole blood in K2EDTA tubes. For TCRbeta analysis, collaborators shipped samples as frozen whole blood, isolated PBMCs, or DNA extracted from either of those sample types. What the authors observed across the whole study: Clinical and demographic metadata were provided uncurated, with the amount varying by source and participant.

Via the germline V gene, CDR1 is MNHEY and CDR2 SVGAGI. Trimming leaves V shorter by 6 bases and J shorter by 5 bases, with the junction holding 9 bases beyond the gene matches. Counted from cysteine to phenylalanine, this CDR3 has 15 amino acids. Only CDR3 DNA remains: 45 bases, in frame from the first base. TCRbeta CDR3 regions were amplified from genomic DNA using the immunoSEQ Assay, a bias-controlled multiplex PCR. As for the original processing: Nucleated cell counts per sample were estimated from amplification of reference gene primers within the assay. To quantify the absolute abundance of each unique TCRbeta CDR3 rearrangement, sequence reads were collapsed and filtered. For each sample, productive Simpson clonality was calculated by taking the square root of Simpson's diversity index across productive rearrangements. TCRdb limited this immuneACCESS table to in-frame rearrangements with V and J called. A share of clones is missing; checked studies link under half to unresolved V genes, and the rest is unexplained. Clone size and the V and J calls come from that table; the DNA yielded D and trimming. This sample holds approximately 170,000 clones; approximately 87% were observed only once. The ten top clones hold roughly 4.1% of the sample.

Input material: peripheral blood. The rearrangement joined TRBV6-5 to TRBJ2-2; 7 central nucleotides agree with TRBD1. The receptor was derived from a woman in her 70s with acute or convalescent COVID-19. CDR3 loop: CASSPGTVSTGELFF. The sequence in DNA is TGTGCCAGCAGCCCCGGGACAGTGAGTACCGGGGAGCTGTTTTTT.